Shown below are 4 T cell receptor beta chains from a single sample sequenced in a study of CD8 T cells in Susac syndrome. An amount of RNA that ranged from roughly 0.45 to 1 ug was reverse transcribed with random hexamers. TCRdb recomputed calls from the immunoSEQ multiplex PCR reads with MiXCR, one row per CDR3 protein. The table lists 100,000 to 110,000 distinct CDR3 sequences, about 95% of them singletons, with 0.3% in the top ten. Sequencing was carried out using CD8+ T cells from PBMCs. Every receptor here comes from a human donor with Susac syndrome.

The chain couples TRBV19 to TRBJ2-7; no firm D call. The V end was cut by 4 bases, the J end by 2 bases, with 9 bases between. This CDR3 has 13 residues. Per germline, CDR1 LNHDA and CDR2 SQIVND (reference sequence). Here the CDR3 reads CASSNRQTYEQYF. The CDR3 DNA reads TGTGCCAGTAGTAACCGGCAGACCTACGAGCAGTACTTC.

The chain employs TRBV29-1 and TRBJ2-1; 7 nucleotides line up with TRBD2. With 7 bases clipped from V and 2 bases from J, the junction kept 5 bases outside the gene matches. Germline CDR1 is SQVTM and CDR2 is ANQGSEA. This CDR3 comprises 13 residues. The CDR3 DNA reads TGCAGCGGGGGGAGGGCAGCCTACAATGAGCAGTTCTTC. This sequence encodes CSGGRAAYNEQFF.

CDR3 nucleotide sequence: TGTGCCAGCAGCTACGACAGACTAGCGGGAGGGTACGAGCAGTACTTC. Translation: CASSYDRLAGGYEQYF. This chain uses TRBV3-1 with TRBJ2-7; the match to TRBD2 covers 14 bases. Germline V gives CDR1 LGHDT, CDR2 YNNKEL (reference sequence). This CDR3 is built from 16 residues. V was pared by 5 bases and J by 4 bases, with 7 bases of the junction left unmatched.

This sequence joins TRBV29-1 and TRBJ2-7, with D possibly being TRBD2 (6 bases). CDR3 length equals 13 residues. Trimming took off 1 base at V and 6 bases at J, with 13 bases between the two ends. Germline loops: CDR1 SQVTM, CDR2 ANQGSEA. CDR3 nucleotides: TGCAGCGTTGAAGGAGGAGGGATGCGCGAGCAGTACTTC. Amino acids: CSVEGGGMREQYF.